This T cell receptor (beta chain) came from a study of blood T cell repertoires in COVID-19. On the study more broadly: The United States, Italy and Spain supplied acute and convalescent COVID-19 samples. The analysed material was cDNA or gDNA that came from T cells, B-cell-depleted T cells, or PBMCs.

As handled by the study authors: The assay estimated nucleated cells by amplifying reference gene primers. Assay used: immunoSEQ multiplex PCR; TCRdb lists only in-frame clones, some missing. V, J and clone size were drawn from that table, and D and trimming were deduced from the DNA. The sample consists of under 200,000 clones, approximately 87% of them appearing once. Per the germline V gene, CDR1 is SGHNT and CDR2 is YYREEE (reference sequence). The length of the CDR3 is 14 residues. Trimming shortened V by 4 bases and J by 0 bases, and 8 bases separated the two germline ends. This receptor was identified in a man aged 40-55 years with active or convalescent COVID-19. The source material was peripheral blood. V and J are TRBV5-4 and TRBJ2-1, with TRBD1 as a possible D gene (5 bases). The CDR3 sequence: CASSKGLSYNEQFF. In nucleotides, the CDR3 is TGTGCCAGCAGCAAGGGGCTCTCCTACAATGAGCAGTTCTTC. Supplemented by reference TRBV5-4 and TRBJ2-1, the full variable domain reads ETGVTQSPTHLIKTRGQQVTLRCSSQSGHNTVSWYQQALGQGPQFIFQYYREEENGRGNFPPRFSGLQFPNYSSELNVNALELDDSALYLCASSKGLSYNEQFFGPGTRLTVL.